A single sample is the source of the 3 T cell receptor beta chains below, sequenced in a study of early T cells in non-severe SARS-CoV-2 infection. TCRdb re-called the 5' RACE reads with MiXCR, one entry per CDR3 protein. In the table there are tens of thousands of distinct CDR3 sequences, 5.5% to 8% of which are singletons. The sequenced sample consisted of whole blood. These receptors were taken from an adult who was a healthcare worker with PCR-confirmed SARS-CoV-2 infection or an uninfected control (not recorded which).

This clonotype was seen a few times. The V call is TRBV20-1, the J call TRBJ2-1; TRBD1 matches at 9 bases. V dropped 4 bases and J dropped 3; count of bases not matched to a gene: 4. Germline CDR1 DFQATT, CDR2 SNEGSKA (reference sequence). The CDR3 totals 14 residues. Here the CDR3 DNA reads TGCAGTGCTACGAAGACAGGGGGCTACAATGAGCAGTTCTTC. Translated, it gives CSATKTGGYNEQFF.

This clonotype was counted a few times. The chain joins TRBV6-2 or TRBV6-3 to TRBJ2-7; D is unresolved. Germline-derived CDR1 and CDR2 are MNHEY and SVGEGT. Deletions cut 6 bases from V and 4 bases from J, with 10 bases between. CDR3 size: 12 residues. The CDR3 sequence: CASSPKRYEQYF. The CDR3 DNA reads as TGTGCCAGCAGCCCCAAGCGTTACGAGCAGTACTTC.

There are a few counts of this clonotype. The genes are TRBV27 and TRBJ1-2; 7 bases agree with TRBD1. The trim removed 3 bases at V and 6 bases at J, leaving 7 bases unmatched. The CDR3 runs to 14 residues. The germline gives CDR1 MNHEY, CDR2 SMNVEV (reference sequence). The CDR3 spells CASSFTGANHGYTF. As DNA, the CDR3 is TGTGCCAGCAGTTTTACAGGGGCTAATCATGGCTACACCTTC.